The T cell receptor beta chain under discussion was sequenced for a study of shared clonotypes between healthy human individuals. Findings and limits, study-wide: Generation probabilities were higher for clonotypes shared across all four sorted-subset donors than for unshared ones.

In the original processing: Filtering of immunoSEQ junctional sequences could not match full-length read filtering. The method was immunoSEQ multiplex PCR; TCRdb's version includes in-frame clones alone and lacks a portion of them. Clone size and the V and J calls come from that table; the DNA yielded D and trimming. The table lists fewer than 1.4 million clones, 70% to 80% of them singletons. The V and J ends lost 5 bases and 3 bases respectively, with 10 bases between them. CDR3 length: 13 residues. Germline V lookup: CDR1 PRHDT, CDR2 FYEKMQ (reference sequence). This clone showed up just once. The antigen is not known.

The receptor was isolated from a man aged 18 to 30 in good health. Some clones in this sample may be carry-over from other donors' samples. The gene calls are TRBV13 and TRBJ2-5; a possible D gene is TRBD1 (6 bases). Sequencing was performed on memory CD4+ T cells from PBMCs. As to subset: CD45RA-negative fraction. The CDR3: CASSHQGKETQYF. The CDR3 DNA follows: TGTGCCAGCAGCCATCAGGGGAAAGAGACCCAGTACTTC.